Below, one T cell receptor beta chain is given with its context. Its matching antigen is unknown. The record originates from a study of shared clonotypes between healthy human individuals. Assay used: immunoSEQ multiplex PCR; TCRdb lists only in-frame clones, some missing. The sample shows about 1.1 million clones, approximately 77% of them seen only once. Overall study findings and caveats: In the sorted subsets, rarefaction showed sequencing was incomplete despite large depth.

The source material was memory CD4+ T cells from PBMCs. Indicated subset: CD45RA-negative fraction. This clonotype originated in a man between 18 and 35 years old in good health. Some clones in this sample may be carry-over from other donors' samples.

The CDR3 reads CASRPLAGNTQETQYF. The CDR3 DNA is TGCGCCAGCAGGCCCTTAGCGGGAAACACCCAAGAGACCCAGTACTTC. This rearrangement joins TRBV5-1 to TRBJ2-5; 8 bases are shared with TRBD2. The CDR3 consists of 16 residues. The germline gives CDR1 SGHRS, CDR2 YFSETQ. V lost 5 bases to trimming and J lost 1 base; unmatched junction nucleotides: 10.